A single sample is the source of the 27 T cell receptor beta chains below, sequenced in a study of Ad26.COV2.S vaccination and SARS-CoV-2 variants. Regarding treatment: about 20 received Ad26.COV2.S at low or high dose, single or two shots; about five received placebo; per-sample allocation not given. Sampling took place 63 days after the first vaccine or placebo injection. Some clones are missing from TCRdb's copy, which holds only in-frame ones; the method was immunoSEQ multiplex PCR. The sample shows about 280,000 clones, around 87% of them seen only once. The sequences come from peripheral blood, collected in a trial of Ad26.COV2.S vaccine versus placebo. Source of these receptors: a person aged 18-65 years who received the Ad26.COV2.S COVID-19 vaccine or a placebo.

The rearrangement links TRBV20-1 to TRBJ1-2; a weak D match, TRBD1 (5 bases). The length of the CDR3 is 13 residues. V was shortened by 3 bases and J by 2 bases, with 10 bases between the two germline ends. Germline CDR1 reads DFQATT; CDR2 reads SNEGSKA (reference sequence). In DNA, the CDR3 is TGCAGTGCTAGTTCAGGGAGCAACTATGGCTACACCTTC. The encoded protein is CSASSGSNYGYTF.

J is TRBJ1-5 and V is TRBV6-6; D unresolved. The CDR3 runs to 15 residues. The germline V gene encodes CDR1 MNHNY and CDR2 SVGAGI (reference sequence). V was shortened by 6 bases and J by 1 base, with 13 bases between the two germline ends. This chain's CDR3 is CASSTGSGSNQPQHF. The DNA for the CDR3 is TGTGCCAGCAGCACGGGGTCGGGGAGCAATCAGCCCCAGCATTTT.

The chain uses TRBV10-2 and TRBJ1-5; tentative D call: TRBD1 (5 bases). V lost 10 bases and J 7 bases, leaving 17 bases between the germline ends. In germline, CDR1 is WSHSY, CDR2 SAAADI. This CDR3 has 13 residues. DNA of the CDR3: TGCGCCACCCGTAACGGTGAGGGGCAGCCCCAGCATTTT. This codes for CATRNGEGQPQHF.

DNA for the CDR3: TGTGCCAGCAGCTTAGGATCCTACAATCAGCCCCAGCATTTT. This codes for CASSLGSYNQPQHF. This rearrangement joins TRBV13 to TRBJ1-5; no clear D gene. V was clipped by 0 bases and J by 3 bases, with 6 bases between them. The V gene's germline CDR1 is PRHDT and CDR2 FYEKMQ (reference sequence). This CDR3 spans 14 amino acids.

The table lists this clone with a count of one. Other DNA sequences in this sample translate to the same CDR3. The chain has TRBV18 and TRBJ1-1, with unresolved D. The V end was cut by 3 bases, the J end by 0 bases, with 5 bases between. Per germline, CDR1 KGHSH and CDR2 LQKENI. The CDR3 covers 13 residues. The CDR3 region is CASSPEMNTEAFF. DNA for the CDR3: TGTGCCAGCTCACCGGAAATGAACACTGAAGCTTTCTTT.

This chain joins TRBV21-1 and TRBJ2-1; TRBD2 is the table's D call, not checked against the DNA. TRBV21-1 is shown as a pseudogene. This CDR3 is built from 21 residues. CDR3 DNA: TGTGCCAGCAGCAAGGGATGTTGGATTGGACTAGCGGAACTCCCCTACAATGAGCAGTTCTTC. It translates to CASSKGCWIGLAELPYNEQFF.

V is TRBV3-1 (or the pseudogene TRBV3-2) and J is TRBJ1-6; the D is unclear. The V end lost 0 bases, the J end lost 4 bases, and 4 bases lay between the germline ends. Germline CDR1 is LGHDT and CDR2 is YNNKEL (reference sequence). The CDR3 totals 14 residues. The CDR3 DNA reads as TGTGCCAGCAGCCAAGACGGATATAATTCACCCCTCCACTTT. It codes for CASSQDGYNSPLHF.

The chain uses TRBV11-2 and TRBJ2-7, with a weak D call TRBD1 (6 bases). Germline V CDR1 and CDR2: SGHAT, FQNNGV. Trimming left V 0 bases short and J 2 bases short, with 11 bases between. There are 15 residues in the CDR3. CDR3 sequence reads: CASSLDGTSTYEQYF. The CDR3 DNA reads TGTGCCAGCAGCTTAGACGGGACATCCACCTACGAGCAGTACTTC.

The rearrangement links TRBV5-1 to TRBJ2-1; 12 nucleotides agree with TRBD2. Germline-derived CDR1 and CDR2 are SGHRS and YFSETQ. The J segment lost 3 bases and the V segment lost 3 bases, leaving 4 bases of the junction unmatched. The CDR3 length is 16 residues. CDR3 residues: CASSSLLAGGYNEQFF. The CDR3 DNA reads TGCGCCAGCAGCTCCTTACTAGCGGGAGGCTACAATGAGCAGTTCTTC.

In its sample, this clone was seen once. The chain links TRBV7-2 to TRBJ1-1; unclear D gene. The V and J ends lost 5 bases and 4 bases respectively, with 11 bases between them. The CDR3 totals 13 residues. The V gene's germline CDR1 is SGHTA and CDR2 FQGNSA. The CDR3 sequence is CASSPIWGTEAFF. The CDR3 DNA reads as TGTGCCAGCAGCCCCATATGGGGCACTGAAGCTTTCTTT.

V and J are TRBV6-5 and TRBJ2-1, with 7 nucleotides matching TRBD1. From germline, CDR1 is MNHEY and CDR2 SVGAGI. The CDR3 runs 14 residues. Trimming took 5 bases from V and 7 from J; bases not matched to a gene: 8. The CDR3 DNA is TGTGCCAGCAGTAAGACAGGGCTCAAAAATGAGCAGTTCTTC. This encodes CASSKTGLKNEQFF.

This clone has just one count. V usage is TRBV3-1 (or the pseudogene TRBV3-2) and J usage is TRBJ1-2, with 9 bases lining up with TRBD1. The germline V gene has CDR1 LGHDT and CDR2 YNNKEL (reference sequence). Trimming took 2 bases from V and 4 from J; bases not matched to a gene: 2. The CDR3 loop spans 14 amino acids. The CDR3 is CASSQQTGGYGYTF. CDR3 nucleotide sequence: TGTGCCAGCAGCCAACAGACAGGGGGCTATGGCTACACCTTC.

The V and J genes are TRBV11-1 and TRBJ1-6; D call uncertain. The CDR3 loop spans 16 amino acids. Germline V gene sequence: CDR1 SGHAT, CDR2 FQDESV (reference sequence). V was cut by 1 base and J by 9 bases, with 16 bases left in between. CDR3 protein: CASSLGGATPGSPLHF. DNA for the CDR3: TGTGCCAGCAGCTTAGGTGGCGCGACGCCTGGTTCACCCCTCCACTTT.

This rearrangement joins TRBV19 to TRBJ1-2, with D hard to call. Between the trimmed V and J ends, which lost 4 bases and 0 bases, there was a span of 9 bases. The CDR3 spans 14 residues. CDR1 is LNHDA, CDR2 SQIVND, per germline (reference sequence). CDR3 in DNA: TGTGCCAGTAGTAAAGGCGGAGCTAACTATGGCTACACCTTC. Protein sequence: CASSKGGANYGYTF.

The rearrangement uses TRBV9 and TRBJ2-4; D tentatively reads TRBD1 or TRBD2 (5 bases each). Germline CDR1 is SGDLS and CDR2 is YYNGEE. V dropped 0 bases and J dropped 1 base, with 14 bases sitting between them. This CDR3 spans 17 amino acids. CDR3 sequence: CASSVGGEGTAKNIQYF. The CDR3 DNA reads as TGTGCCAGCAGCGTAGGGGGCGAGGGGACGGCCAAAAACATTCAGTACTTC.

The V and J genes are TRBV27 and TRBJ2-1; 8 positions match TRBD2. Unmatched junction bases numbered 7, after V lost 6 bases and J lost 0 bases. The CDR3 contains 16 residues. CDR1 is MNHEY, CDR2 SMNVEV, per germline (reference sequence). The CDR3 sequence: CASSHWTSSSYNEQFF. CDR3 sequence (DNA): TGTGCCAGCAGCCACTGGACTAGCAGCTCCTACAATGAGCAGTTCTTC.

The gene calls are TRBV12-5 and TRBJ2-5; a possible D gene is TRBD1 (5 bases). The CDR3 length is 13 residues. Per germline, CDR1 LGHNT and CDR2 FRNRAP. Trimming removed 2 bases from V and 4 bases from J, with 8 bases in between. CDR3 coding DNA: TGTGCTAGTGGTTTGTTGGGGCGAGAGACCCAGTACTTC. Translating it yields CASGLLGRETQYF.

V and J are TRBV24-1 and TRBJ2-7; D might be TRBD1 (7 bases). Germline lookup yields CDR1 KGHDR and CDR2 SFDVKD. Trimming removed 5 bases from V and 3 bases from J, with 22 bases in between. The CDR3 is 17 residues long. CDR3 sequence (DNA): TGTGCCACCAGTGTCCCGGGGAAGGGACAGACTAGCTACGAGCAGTACTTC. Its protein product is CATSVPGKGQTSYEQYF.

The rearrangement joins TRBV19 to TRBJ2-1, with TRBD2 matching 16 bases. V shed 10 bases and J 8 bases; nucleotides not matched to a gene: 11. The germline V gene encodes CDR1 LNHDA and CDR2 SQIVND (reference sequence). The CDR3 extends over 16 amino acids. The chain's CDR3 is CATTPGLAGGPYEQFF. CDR3 sequence (DNA): TGTGCCACCACCCCGGGACTAGCGGGAGGGCCTTATGAGCAGTTCTTC. Full variable domain (outside the CDR3, taken from reference TRBV19 and TRBJ2-1): DGGITQSPKYLFRKEGQNVTLSCEQNLNHDAMYWYRQDPGQGLRLIYYSQIVNDFQKGDIAEGYSVSREKKESFPLTVTSAQKNPTAFYLCATTPGLAGGPYEQFFGPGTRLTVL.

V is TRBV11-2 and J is TRBJ2-1; D is undetermined. V shed 5 bases and J shed 9 bases, with 17 bases lying between them. CDR1 and CDR2 from the germline V gene are SGHAT and FQNNGV. This CDR3 comprises 14 residues. This chain's CDR3 is CASSPSRIATEQFF. DNA for the CDR3: TGTGCCAGCAGCCCCAGCCGTATCGCTACTGAGCAGTTCTTC.

J is TRBJ2-1 and V is TRBV5-1; 11 positions agree with TRBD2. With V trimmed by 4 bases and J by 3 bases, 3 bases remained unmatched. CDR1 and CDR2 (germline): SGHRS, YFSETQ. This CDR3 is 15 amino acids long. CDR3 amino acids: CASSLTSGGYNEQFF. The CDR3 region has the DNA TGCGCCAGCAGCCTTACTAGCGGGGGCTACAATGAGCAGTTCTTC. Drawing the rest from reference TRBV5-1 and TRBJ2-1, the complete variable domain is KAGVTQTPRYLIKTRGQQVTLSCSPISGHRSVSWYQQTPGQGLQFLFEYFSETQRNKGNFPGRFSGRQFSNSRSEMNVSTLELGDSALYLCASSLTSGGYNEQFFGPGTRLTVL.

Notes on this clone: The identical CDR3 is also encoded by other nucleotide sequences in the sample. The chain recombines TRBV30 with TRBJ2-7; D possibly corresponds to TRBD1 (5 bases). The CDR3 is made up of 11 amino acids. The germline V and J ends were trimmed by 3 bases and 2 bases, with 5 bases remaining between them. The germline V gene has CDR1 GTSNPN and CDR2 SVGIG (reference sequence). CDR3 protein: CAWRTAYEQYF. The CDR3 nucleotides read TGTGCCTGGAGGACAGCCTACGAGCAGTACTTC.

The CDR3 DNA sequence: TGTGCCAGCGCGGGCAGAGACACAACTAATGAAAAACTGTTTTTT. This codes for CASAGRDTTNEKLFF. The chain recombines TRBV2 with TRBJ1-4; no firm D call. Germline loops: CDR1 SNHLY, CDR2 FYNNEI. The V and J ends lost 8 bases and 0 bases respectively, with 13 bases between them. This CDR3 is 15 amino acids long.

The chain couples TRBV7-7 to TRBJ1-1; D possibly corresponds to TRBD1 (5 bases). The CDR3 has 13 residues. V dropped 2 bases and J dropped 1 base, with 5 bases sitting between them. Per the germline V gene, CDR1 is SSHAT and CDR2 is FNYEAQ (reference sequence). CDR3 in DNA: TGTGCCAGCAGCTTAAGGGGGAACACTGAAGCTTTCTTT. Its translation: CASSLRGNTEAFF.

This clone appeared once. The genes are TRBV27 and TRBJ2-7; the D is unclear. V lost 2 bases to trimming and J lost 4 bases, with 9 bases between them. Germline loops: CDR1 MNHEY, CDR2 SMNVEV (reference sequence). This CDR3 has 13 residues. The CDR3 loop reads CASSLDVEYEQYF. The CDR3 nucleotides are TGTGCCAGCAGTTTAGACGTGGAGTACGAGCAGTACTTC.

A remark on this clone: Other DNA variants within this sample encode the same CDR3. V usage is TRBV5-1 and J usage is TRBJ1-1, with D possibly being TRBD1 (5 bases). Germline CDR1 is SGHRS and CDR2 is YFSETQ. The CDR3 is 14 residues long. Trimming left V 4 bases short and J 1 base short, with 11 bases between. CDR3 in amino acids: CASSPRGENTEAFF. The CDR3 DNA reads TGCGCCAGCAGCCCCCGGGGGGAGAACACTGAAGCTTTCTTT.

V usage is TRBV7-3 and J usage is TRBJ2-3; 7 nucleotides line up with TRBD2. This CDR3 is 15 amino acids long. Looked up from germline, CDR1 is SGHTA and CDR2 is FQGTGA. J lost 2 bases, V lost 1 base, and 3 bases had no gene match. The DNA of the CDR3 is TGTGCCAGCAGCTTAAATGCGGGGGTCACAGATACGCAGTATTTT. Protein product: CASSLNAGVTDTQYF.